Listed here is a single TCR beta chain. The antigen is unknown. Lactation, pregnancy, other autoimmune disease or uncontrolled infection excluded patients. The data belong to a study of T cells in Graves' hyperthyroidism and ophthalmopathy. Study-wide results and limits: Stable hyperthyroidism was separated from ophthalmopathy by a model based on 13 V-J features. Most expanded thyroid clonotypes above 0.001 also appeared in blood.

From germline, CDR1 is SGHVS and CDR2 FQNEAQ. CDR3 length: 15 residues. V lost 1 base and J lost 2, with 10 bases in between. There were TCR beta CDR3 regions amplified from RNA transcripts. Initially, a first-round RT-PCR of the TCR CDR3 employed the HTBI primer set. TCRdb ran MiXCR on the multiplex PCR reads and lists one entry per CDR3 protein. The profile shows about 570,000 distinct CDR3 sequences, around 46% of them singletons. This chain connects TRBV7-8 to TRBJ2-3, with D possibly matching TRBD2 (6 bases). This clonotype originated in an adult woman with Graves' disease, either hyperthyroidism or ophthalmopathy (not recorded which). The sample was peripheral blood or thyroid tissue (not recorded which). The CDR3: CASSLVGGATDTQYF. The DNA of the CDR3 is TGTGCCAGCAGCTTAGTTGGCGGGGCCACAGATACGCAGTATTTT.